This paragraph reports one TCR beta chain. TCRdb reprocessed the 5' RACE reads with MiXCR, giving one entry per CDR3 protein. The sample has just over 60,000 distinct CDR3 sequences; nearly 30% are singletons. This TCR derives from a female donor with breast cancer. The sample was tumor-infiltrating naive CD4+ T cells sorted from the breast tumor. Sample subset: naive CD4+ T cells, CD4+CD45RA+CD25-.

CDR3 bases: TGTGCCAGCAGCTCCTTTCTGGGCACTGAAGCTTTCTTT. Amino acid sequence: CASSSFLGTEAFF. The chain joins TRBV7-3 to TRBJ1-1; D unclear. The germline gives CDR1 SGHTA, CDR2 FQGTGA. V lost 4 bases to trimming and J lost 4 bases, with 10 bases between them. The CDR3 extends over 13 amino acids.